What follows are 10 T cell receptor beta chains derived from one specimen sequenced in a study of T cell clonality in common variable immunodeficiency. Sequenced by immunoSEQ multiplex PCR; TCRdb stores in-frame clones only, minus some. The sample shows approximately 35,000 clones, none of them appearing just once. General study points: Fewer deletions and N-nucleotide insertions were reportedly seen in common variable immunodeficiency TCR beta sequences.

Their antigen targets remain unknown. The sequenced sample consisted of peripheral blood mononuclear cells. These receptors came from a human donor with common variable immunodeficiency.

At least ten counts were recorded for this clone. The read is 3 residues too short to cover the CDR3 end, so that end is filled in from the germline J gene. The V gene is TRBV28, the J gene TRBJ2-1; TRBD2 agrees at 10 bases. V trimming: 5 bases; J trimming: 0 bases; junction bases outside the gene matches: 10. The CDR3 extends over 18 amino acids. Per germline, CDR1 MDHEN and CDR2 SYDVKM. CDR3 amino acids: CASSIRVGLASSYNEQFF. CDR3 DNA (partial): TGTGCCAGCAGTATTAGGGTGGGACTAGCGAGCTCCTACAATGAG.

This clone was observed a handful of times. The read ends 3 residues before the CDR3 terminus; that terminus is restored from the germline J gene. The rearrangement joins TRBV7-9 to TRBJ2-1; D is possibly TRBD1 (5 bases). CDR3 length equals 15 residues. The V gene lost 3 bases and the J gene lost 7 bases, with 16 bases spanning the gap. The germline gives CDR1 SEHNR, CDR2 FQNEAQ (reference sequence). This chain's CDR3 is CASSLRGQTINEQFF. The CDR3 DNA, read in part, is TGTGCCAGCAGCTTGCGAGGACAAACCATAAATGAG.

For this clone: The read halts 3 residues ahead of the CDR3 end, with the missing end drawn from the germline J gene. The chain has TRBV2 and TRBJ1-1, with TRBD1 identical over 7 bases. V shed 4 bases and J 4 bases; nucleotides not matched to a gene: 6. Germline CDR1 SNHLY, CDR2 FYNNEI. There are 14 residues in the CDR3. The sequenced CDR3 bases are TGTGCCAGCAGTGGACTCAGGGGGTCCACTGAA. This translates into CASSGLRGSTE. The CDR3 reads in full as CASSGLRGSTEAFF.

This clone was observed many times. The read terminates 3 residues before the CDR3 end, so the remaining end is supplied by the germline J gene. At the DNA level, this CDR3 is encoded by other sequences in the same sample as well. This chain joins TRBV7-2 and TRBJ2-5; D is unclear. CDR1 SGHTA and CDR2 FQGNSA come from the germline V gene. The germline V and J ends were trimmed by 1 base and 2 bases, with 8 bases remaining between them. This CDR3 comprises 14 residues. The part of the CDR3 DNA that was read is TGTGCCAGCAGCTTAGGTCGCCGGCAAGAGACC. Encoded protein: CASSLGRRQET. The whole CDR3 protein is CASSLGRRQETQYF.

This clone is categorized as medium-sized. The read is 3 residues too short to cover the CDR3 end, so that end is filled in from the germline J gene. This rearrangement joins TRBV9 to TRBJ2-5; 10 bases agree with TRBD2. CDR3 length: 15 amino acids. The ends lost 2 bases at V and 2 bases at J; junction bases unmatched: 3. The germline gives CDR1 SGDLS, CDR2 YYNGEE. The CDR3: CASSVGLAEQETQYF. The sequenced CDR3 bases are TGTGCCAGCAGCGTCGGACTAGCGGAACAAGAGACC.

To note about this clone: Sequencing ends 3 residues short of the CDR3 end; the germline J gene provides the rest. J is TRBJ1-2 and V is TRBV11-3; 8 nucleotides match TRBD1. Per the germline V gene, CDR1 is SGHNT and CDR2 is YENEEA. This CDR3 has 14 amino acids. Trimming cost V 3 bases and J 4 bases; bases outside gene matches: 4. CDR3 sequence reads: CASSLDRVVYGYTF. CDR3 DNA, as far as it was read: TGTGCCAGCAGCTTGGACAGGGTTGTCTATGGC.

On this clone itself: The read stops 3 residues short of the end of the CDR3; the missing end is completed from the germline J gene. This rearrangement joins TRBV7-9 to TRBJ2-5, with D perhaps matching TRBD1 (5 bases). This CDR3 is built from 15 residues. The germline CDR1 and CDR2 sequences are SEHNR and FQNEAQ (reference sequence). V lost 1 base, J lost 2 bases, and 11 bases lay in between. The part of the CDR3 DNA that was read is TGTGCCAGCAGCTTAGTGGGGCAGGCACAAGAGACC. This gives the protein CASSLVGQAQET. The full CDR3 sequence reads CASSLVGQAQETQYF.

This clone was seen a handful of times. The sequenced CDR3 bases are TGTGCCTGGAGTGTACCTAGGACTAGCGGGAACTACGAG. Translating gives CAWSVPRTSGNYE. The CDR3 in full is CAWSVPRTSGNYEQYF. The rearrangement uses TRBV30 and TRBJ2-7, with 12 nucleotides matching TRBD2. The read comes to an end 3 residues before the CDR3 does, leaving the germline J gene to fill in the end. In germline, CDR1 is GTSNPN, CDR2 SVGIG (reference sequence). The ends lost 0 bases at V and 3 bases at J; junction bases unmatched: 6. The CDR3 covers 16 residues.

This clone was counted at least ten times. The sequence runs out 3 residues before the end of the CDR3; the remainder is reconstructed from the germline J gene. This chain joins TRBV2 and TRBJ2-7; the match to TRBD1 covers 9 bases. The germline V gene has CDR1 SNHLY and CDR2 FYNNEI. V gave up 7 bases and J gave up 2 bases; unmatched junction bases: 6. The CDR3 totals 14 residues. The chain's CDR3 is CASKGQGRPYEQYF. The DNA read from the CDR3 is TGTGCCAGCAAGGGACAGGGAAGACCCTACGAG.

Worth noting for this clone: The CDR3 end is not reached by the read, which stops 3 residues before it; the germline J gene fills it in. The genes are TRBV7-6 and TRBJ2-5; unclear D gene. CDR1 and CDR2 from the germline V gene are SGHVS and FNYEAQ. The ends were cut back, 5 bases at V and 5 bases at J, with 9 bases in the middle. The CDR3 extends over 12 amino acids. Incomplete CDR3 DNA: TGTGCCAGCAGCCAAGGTTCGGAGACC. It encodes CASSQGSET. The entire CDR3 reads CASSQGSETQYF.